This T cell receptor (beta chain) is from a study of molecular identifiers for immune sequencing clone quantification. Trimming left V 2 bases short and J 0 bases short, with 11 bases between. The CDR3 covers 14 residues. Germline V lookup: CDR1 SQVTM, CDR2 ANQGSEA. Whole-study results and caveats: One million naive cells reportedly did not prevent detection of spiked Jurkat TCR RNA from one cell.

Concerning this clonotype: Its cognate antigen is unknown.

TCRdb re-derived calls from the PCR reads in MiXCR, one entry per CDR3 protein. The profile shows about half a million distinct CDR3 sequences, approximately 25% of them singletons. The receptor was isolated from a human donor in good health. Some libraries in this study had Jurkat cell RNA spiked in. The V and J genes are TRBV29-1 and TRBJ2-7, with D perhaps matching TRBD2 (5 bases). Source material: naive CD8+ T cells from blood, with Jurkat cell RNA spiked in. The subset is: FACS-sorted CD8+CD4-CCR7+CD45RA+ naive T cells. As DNA, the CDR3 is TGCAGCGTTGAACTCGTAGGGAGCTCCTACGAGCAGTACTTC. Residues: CSVELVGSSYEQYF.